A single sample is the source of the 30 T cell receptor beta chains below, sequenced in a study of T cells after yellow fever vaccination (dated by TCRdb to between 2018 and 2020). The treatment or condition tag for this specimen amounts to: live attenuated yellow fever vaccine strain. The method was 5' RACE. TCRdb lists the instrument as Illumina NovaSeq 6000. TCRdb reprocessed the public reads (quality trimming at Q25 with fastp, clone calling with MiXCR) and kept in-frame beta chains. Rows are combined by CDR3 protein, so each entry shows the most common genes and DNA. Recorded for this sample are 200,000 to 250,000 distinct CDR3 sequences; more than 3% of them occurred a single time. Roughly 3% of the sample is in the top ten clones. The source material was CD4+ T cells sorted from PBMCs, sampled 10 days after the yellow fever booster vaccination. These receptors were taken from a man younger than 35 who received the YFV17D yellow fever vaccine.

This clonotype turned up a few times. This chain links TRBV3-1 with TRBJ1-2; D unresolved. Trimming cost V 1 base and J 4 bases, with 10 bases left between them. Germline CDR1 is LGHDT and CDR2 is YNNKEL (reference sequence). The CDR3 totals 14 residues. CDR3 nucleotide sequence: TGTGCCAGCAGCCAAGGTGGGGTCGGCTATGGCTACACCTTC. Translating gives CASSQGGVGYGYTF.

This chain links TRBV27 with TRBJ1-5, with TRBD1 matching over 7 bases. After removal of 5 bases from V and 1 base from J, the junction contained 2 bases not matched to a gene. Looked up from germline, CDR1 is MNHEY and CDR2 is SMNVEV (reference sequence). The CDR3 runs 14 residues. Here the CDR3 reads CASSPGGSNQPQHF. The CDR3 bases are TGTGCCAGCAGTCCAGGGGGAAGCAATCAGCCCCAGCATTTT.

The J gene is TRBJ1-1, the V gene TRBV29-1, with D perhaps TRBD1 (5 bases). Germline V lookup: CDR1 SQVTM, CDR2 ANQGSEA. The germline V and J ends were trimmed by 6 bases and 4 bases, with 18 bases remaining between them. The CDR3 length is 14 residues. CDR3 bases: TGCAGCGTCCCTCGGGGCCTCGGGGGCACTGAAGCTTTCTTT. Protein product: CSVPRGLGGTEAFF.

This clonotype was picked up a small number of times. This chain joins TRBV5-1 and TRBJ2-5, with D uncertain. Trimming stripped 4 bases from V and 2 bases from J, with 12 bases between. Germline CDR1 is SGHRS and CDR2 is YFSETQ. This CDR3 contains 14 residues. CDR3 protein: CASSPRPSQETQYF. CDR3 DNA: TGCGCCAGCAGCCCGAGGCCTTCGCAAGAGACCCAGTACTTC. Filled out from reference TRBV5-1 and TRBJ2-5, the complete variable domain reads KAGVTQTPRYLIKTRGQQVTLSCSPISGHRSVSWYQQTPGQGLQFLFEYFSETQRNKGNFPGRFSGRQFSNSRSEMNVSTLELGDSALYLCASSPRPSQETQYFGPGTRLLVL.

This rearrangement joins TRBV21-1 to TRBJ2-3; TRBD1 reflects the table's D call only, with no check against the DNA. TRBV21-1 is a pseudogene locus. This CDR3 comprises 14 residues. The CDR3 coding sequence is TGTGCCAGCGCCGGGACAGGGGGCACAGATACGCAGTATTTT. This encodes CASAGTGGTDTQYF.

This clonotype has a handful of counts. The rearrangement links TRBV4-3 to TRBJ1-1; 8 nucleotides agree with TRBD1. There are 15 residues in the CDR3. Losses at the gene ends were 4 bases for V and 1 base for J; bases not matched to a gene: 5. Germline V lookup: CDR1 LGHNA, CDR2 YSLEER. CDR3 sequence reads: CASSPTGVRNTEAFF. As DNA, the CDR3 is TGCGCCAGCAGCCCGACAGGGGTCCGGAACACTGAAGCTTTCTTT.

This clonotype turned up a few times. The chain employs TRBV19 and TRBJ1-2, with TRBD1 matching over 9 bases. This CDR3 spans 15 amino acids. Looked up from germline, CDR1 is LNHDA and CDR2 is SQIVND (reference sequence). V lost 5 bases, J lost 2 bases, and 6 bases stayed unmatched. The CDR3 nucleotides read TGTGCCAGTAGTGGGACAGGGTATTCGAACTATGGCTACACCTTC. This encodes CASSGTGYSNYGYTF.

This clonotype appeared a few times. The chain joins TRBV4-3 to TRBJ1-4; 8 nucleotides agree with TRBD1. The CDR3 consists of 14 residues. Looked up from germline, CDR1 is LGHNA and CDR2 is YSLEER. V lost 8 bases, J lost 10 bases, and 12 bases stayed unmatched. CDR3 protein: CASAGTGPGRKLFF. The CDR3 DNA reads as TGCGCCAGCGCCGGGACAGGCCCCGGGAGAAAACTGTTTTTT.

CDR3 protein: CASSYGTASSYEQYF. Written as DNA, the CDR3 is TGTGCCAGCAGCTACGGGACAGCCAGCTCCTACGAGCAGTACTTC. The rearrangement uses TRBV3-1 and TRBJ2-7; 7 bases line up with TRBD1. The CDR3 totals 15 residues. Germline V lookup: CDR1 LGHDT, CDR2 YNNKEL (reference sequence). With V trimmed by 5 bases and J by 0 bases, 7 bases remained unmatched.

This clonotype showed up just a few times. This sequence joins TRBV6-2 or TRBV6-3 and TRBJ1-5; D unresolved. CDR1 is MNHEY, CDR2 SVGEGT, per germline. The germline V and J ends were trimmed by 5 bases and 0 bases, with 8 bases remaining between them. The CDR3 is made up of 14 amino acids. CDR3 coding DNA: TGTGCCAGCAGTAAACGGGATAGCAATCAGCCCCAGCATTTT. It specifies CASSKRDSNQPQHF.

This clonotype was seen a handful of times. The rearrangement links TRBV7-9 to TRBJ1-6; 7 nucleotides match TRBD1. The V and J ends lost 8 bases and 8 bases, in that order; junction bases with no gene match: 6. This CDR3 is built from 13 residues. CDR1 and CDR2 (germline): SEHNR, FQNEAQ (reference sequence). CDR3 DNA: TGTGCCAGCGGGACCACAGGGGATTCACCCCTCCACTTT. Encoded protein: CASGTTGDSPLHF.

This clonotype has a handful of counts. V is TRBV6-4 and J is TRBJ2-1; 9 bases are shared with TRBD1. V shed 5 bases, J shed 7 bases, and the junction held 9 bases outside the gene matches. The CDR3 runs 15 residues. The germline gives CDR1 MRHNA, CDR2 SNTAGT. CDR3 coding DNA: TGTGCCAGCAGTCGGGGGACAGGGTTGTCTAATGAGCAGTTCTTC. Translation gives CASSRGTGLSNEQFF.

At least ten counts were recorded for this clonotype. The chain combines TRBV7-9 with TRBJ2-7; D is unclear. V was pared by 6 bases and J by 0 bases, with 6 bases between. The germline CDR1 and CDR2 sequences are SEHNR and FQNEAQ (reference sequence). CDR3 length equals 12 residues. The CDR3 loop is CASSLTSYEQYF. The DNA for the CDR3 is TGTGCCAGCAGTCTCACCTCCTACGAGCAGTACTTC.

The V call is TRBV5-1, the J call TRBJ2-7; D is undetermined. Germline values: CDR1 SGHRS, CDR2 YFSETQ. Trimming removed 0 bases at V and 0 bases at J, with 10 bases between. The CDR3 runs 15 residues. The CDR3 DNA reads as TGCGCCAGCAGCTTGGGTCCCACTACCTCCTACGAGCAGTACTTC. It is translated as CASSLGPTTSYEQYF.

The CDR3 DNA is TGTGCCAGCAGCGTACGACAGGATCCCTACGAGCAGTACGTC. Amino acids: CASSVRQDPYEQYV. V gene TRBV21-1 combines with J gene TRBJ2-7. TRBV21-1 is deemed a pseudogene. The CDR3 sequence is 14 residues long.

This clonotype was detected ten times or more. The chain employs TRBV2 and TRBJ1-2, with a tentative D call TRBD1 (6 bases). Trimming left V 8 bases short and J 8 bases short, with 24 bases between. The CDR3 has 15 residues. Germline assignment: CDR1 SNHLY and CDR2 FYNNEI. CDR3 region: CASCARGRGAEGYTF. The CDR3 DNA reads TGTGCCAGCTGTGCGAGGGGCCGGGGGGCGGAAGGCTACACCTTC.

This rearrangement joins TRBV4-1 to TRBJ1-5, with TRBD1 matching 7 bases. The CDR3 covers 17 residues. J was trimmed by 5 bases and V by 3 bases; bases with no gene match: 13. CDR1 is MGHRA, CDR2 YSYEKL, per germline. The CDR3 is CASSHPAGRGQDQPQHF. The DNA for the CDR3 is TGCGCCAGCAGCCACCCCGCGGGGAGGGGGCAGGATCAGCCCCAGCATTTT.

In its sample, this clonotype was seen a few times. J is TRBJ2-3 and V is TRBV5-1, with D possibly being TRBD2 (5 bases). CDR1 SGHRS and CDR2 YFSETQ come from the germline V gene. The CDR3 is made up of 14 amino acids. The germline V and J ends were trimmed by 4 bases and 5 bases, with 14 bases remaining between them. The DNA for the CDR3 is TGCGCCAGCAGCGACCGGGAACAAGTAGATACGCAGTATTTT. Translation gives CASSDREQVDTQYF.

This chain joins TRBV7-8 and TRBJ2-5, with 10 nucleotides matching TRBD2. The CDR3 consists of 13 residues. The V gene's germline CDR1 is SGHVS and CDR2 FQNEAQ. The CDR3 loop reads CAGAGGREETQYF. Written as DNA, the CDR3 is TGTGCAGGAGCGGGGGGGCGGGAGGAGACCCAGTACTTC.

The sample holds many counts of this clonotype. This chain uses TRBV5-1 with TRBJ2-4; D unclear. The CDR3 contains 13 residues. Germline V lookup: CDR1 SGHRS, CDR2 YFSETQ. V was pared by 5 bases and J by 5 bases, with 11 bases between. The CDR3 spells CASRVVGENIQYF. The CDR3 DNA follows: TGCGCCAGCAGAGTGGTTGGGGAAAACATTCAGTACTTC.

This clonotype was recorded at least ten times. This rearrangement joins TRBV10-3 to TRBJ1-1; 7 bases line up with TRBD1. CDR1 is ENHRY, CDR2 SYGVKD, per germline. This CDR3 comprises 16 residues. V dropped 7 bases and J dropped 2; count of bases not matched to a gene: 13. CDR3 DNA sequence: TGTGCCATCACCAATTCGGGACAGCTCCCTAACACTGAAGCTTTCTTT. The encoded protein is CAITNSGQLPNTEAFF.

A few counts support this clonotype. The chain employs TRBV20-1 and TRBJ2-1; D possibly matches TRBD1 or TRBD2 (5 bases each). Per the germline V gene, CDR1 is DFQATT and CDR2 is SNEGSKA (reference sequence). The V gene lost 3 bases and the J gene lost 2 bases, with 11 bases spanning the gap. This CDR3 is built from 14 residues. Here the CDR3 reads CSASRGGPYNEQFF. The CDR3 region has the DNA TGCAGTGCTAGTCGGGGCGGACCCTACAATGAGCAGTTCTTC.

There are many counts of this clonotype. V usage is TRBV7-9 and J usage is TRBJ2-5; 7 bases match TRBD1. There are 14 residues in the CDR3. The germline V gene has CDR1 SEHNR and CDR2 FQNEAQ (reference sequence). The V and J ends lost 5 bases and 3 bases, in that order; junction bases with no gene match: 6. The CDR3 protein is CASSDTGTEETQYF. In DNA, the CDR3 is TGTGCCAGCAGCGATACCGGGACAGAAGAGACCCAGTACTTC.

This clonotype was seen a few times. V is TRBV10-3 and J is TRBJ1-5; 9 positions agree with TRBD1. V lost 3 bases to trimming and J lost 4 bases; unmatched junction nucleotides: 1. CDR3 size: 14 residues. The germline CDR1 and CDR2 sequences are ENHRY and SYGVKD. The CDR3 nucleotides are TGTGCCATCAGTGATGGACAGGGGAATCAGCCCCAGCATTTT. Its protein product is CAISDGQGNQPQHF.

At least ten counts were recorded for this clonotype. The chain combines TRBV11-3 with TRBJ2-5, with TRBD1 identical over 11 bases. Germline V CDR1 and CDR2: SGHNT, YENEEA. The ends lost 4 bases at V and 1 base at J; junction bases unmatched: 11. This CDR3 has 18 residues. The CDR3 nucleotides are TGTGCCAGCAGCTCGAAAACCCGGGACAGGGGGACCCAAGAGACCCAGTACTTC. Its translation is CASSSKTRDRGTQETQYF.

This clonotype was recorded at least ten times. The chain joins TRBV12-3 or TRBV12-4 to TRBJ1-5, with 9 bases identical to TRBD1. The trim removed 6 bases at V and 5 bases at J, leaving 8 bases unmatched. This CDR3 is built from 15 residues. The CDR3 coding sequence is TGTGCCAGCAGATCGGACAGGGGTGGGGATCAGCCCCAGCATTTT. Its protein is CASRSDRGGDQPQHF.

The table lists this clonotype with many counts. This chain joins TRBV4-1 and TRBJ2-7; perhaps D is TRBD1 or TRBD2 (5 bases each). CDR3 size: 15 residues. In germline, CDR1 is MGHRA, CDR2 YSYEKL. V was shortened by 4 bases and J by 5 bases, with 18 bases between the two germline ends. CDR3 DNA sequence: TGCGCCAGCAGCCCGGGGCCTTGGTCGGATAACGAGCAGTACTTC. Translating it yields CASSPGPWSDNEQYF.

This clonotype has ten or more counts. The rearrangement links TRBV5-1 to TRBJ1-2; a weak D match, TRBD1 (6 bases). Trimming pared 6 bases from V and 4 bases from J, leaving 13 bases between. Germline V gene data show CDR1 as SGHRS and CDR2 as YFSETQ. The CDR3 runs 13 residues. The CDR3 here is CASTEQGLYGYTF. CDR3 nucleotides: TGCGCCAGCACGGAACAGGGTCTCTATGGCTACACCTTC.

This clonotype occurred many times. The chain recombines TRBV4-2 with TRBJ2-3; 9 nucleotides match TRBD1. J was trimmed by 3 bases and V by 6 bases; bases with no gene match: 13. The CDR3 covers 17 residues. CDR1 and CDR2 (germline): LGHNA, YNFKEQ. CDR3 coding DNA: TGTGCCAGCAGTCAATTAAACAGGGGGCAGGGGACAGATACGCAGTATTTT. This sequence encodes CASSQLNRGQGTDTQYF.

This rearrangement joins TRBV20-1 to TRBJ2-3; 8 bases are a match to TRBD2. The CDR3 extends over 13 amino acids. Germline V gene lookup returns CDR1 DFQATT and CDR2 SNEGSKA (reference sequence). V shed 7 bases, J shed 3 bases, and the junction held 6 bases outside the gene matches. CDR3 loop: CSGTSSFTDTQYF. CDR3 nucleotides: TGCAGTGGGACTAGCAGTTTTACAGATACGCAGTATTTT.